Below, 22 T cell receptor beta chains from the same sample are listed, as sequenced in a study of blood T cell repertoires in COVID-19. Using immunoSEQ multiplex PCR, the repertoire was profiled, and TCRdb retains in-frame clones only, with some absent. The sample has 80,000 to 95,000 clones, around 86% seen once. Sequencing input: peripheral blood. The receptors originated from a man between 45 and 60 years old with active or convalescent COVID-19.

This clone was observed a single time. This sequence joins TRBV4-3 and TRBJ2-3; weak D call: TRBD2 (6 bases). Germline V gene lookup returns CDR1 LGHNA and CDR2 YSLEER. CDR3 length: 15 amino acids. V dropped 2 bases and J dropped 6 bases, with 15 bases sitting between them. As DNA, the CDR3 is TGCGCCAGCAGCCAAAACGGAGGGGCTTGGGATACGCAGTATTTT. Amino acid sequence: CASSQNGGAWDTQYF.

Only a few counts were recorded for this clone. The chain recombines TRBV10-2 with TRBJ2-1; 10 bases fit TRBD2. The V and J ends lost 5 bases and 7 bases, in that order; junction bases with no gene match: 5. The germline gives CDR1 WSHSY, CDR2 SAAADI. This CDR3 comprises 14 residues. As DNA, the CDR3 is TGCGCCAGCAGTATAGCGGGAGGTCGAAATGAGCAGTTCTTC. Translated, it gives CASSIAGGRNEQFF.

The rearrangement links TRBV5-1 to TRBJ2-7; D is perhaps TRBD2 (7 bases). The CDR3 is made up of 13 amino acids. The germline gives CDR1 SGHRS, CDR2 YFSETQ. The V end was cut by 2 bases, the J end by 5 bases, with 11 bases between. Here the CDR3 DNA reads TGCGCCAGCAGCTTACAGGGAGGGCACGAGCAGTACTTC. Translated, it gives CASSLQGGHEQYF.

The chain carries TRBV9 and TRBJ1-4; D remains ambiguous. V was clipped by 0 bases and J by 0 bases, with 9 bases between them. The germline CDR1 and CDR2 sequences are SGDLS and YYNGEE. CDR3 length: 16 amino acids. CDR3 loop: CASSVGAAPTNEKLFF. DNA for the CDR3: TGTGCCAGCAGCGTAGGGGCAGCCCCAACTAATGAAAAACTGTTTTTT.

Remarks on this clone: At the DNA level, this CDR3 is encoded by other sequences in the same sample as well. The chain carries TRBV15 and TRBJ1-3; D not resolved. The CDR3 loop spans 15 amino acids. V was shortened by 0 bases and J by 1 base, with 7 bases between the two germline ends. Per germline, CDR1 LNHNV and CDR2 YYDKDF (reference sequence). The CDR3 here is CATSRDRGSGNTIYF. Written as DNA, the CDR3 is TGTGCCACCAGCAGAGATCGGGGTTCTGGAAACACCATATATTTT.

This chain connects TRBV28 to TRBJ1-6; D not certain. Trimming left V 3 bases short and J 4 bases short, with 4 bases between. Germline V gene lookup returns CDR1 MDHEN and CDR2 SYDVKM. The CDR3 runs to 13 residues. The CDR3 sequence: CASSFLYNSPLHF. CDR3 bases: TGTGCCAGCAGTTTCCTGTATAATTCACCCCTCCACTTT.

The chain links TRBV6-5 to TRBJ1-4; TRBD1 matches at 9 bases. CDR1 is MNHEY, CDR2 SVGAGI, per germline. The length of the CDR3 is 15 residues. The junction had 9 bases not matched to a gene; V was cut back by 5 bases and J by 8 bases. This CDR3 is CASSHLQGAGEKLFF. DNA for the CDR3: TGTGCCAGCAGTCACCTACAGGGGGCAGGAGAAAAACTGTTTTTT.

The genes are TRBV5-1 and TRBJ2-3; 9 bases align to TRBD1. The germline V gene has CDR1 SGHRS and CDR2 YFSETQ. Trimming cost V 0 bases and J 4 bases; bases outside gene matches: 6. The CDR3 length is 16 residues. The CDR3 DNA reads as TGCGCCAGCAGCTTGGTGAAACAGGGGGCTTCAGATACGCAGTATTTT. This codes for CASSLVKQGASDTQYF.

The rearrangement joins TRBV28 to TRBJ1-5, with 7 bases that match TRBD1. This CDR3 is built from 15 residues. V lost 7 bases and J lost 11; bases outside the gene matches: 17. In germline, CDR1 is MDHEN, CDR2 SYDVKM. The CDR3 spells CASTAGRGSSGAQHF. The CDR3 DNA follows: TGTGCCAGCACCGCCGGCAGGGGGAGCTCCGGAGCCCAGCATTTT.

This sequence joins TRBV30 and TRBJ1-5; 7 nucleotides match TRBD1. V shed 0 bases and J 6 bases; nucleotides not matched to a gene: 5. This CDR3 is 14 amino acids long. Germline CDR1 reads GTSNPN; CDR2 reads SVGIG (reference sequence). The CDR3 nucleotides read TGTGCCTGGAGTGTAGGGCAGGGGGTTCAGCCCCAGCATTTT. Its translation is CAWSVGQGVQPQHF.

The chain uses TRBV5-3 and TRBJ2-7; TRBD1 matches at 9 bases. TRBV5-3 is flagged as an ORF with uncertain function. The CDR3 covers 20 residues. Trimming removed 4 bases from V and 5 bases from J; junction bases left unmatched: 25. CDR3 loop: CARSNPGVMMAGTGFNEQYF. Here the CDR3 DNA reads TGTGCCAGAAGCAATCCAGGGGTGATGATGGCTGGGACAGGGTTCAACGAGCAGTACTTC.

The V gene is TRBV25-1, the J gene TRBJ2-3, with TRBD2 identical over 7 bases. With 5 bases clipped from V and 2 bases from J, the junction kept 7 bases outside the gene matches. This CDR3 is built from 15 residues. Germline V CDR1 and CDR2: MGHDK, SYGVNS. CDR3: CASSSGGGITDTQYF. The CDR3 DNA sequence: TGTGCCAGCAGTTCGGGCGGGGGTATCACAGATACGCAGTATTTT.

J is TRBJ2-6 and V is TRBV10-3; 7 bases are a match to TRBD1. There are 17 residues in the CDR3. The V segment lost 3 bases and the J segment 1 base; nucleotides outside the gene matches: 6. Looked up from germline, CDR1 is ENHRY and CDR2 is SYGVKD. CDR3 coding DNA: TGTGCCATCAGTGAAGGGGGCGTCTTTTCTGGGGCCAACGTCCTGACTTTC. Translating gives CAISEGGVFSGANVLTF.

CDR3 nucleotide sequence: TGTGCCTGGAGTGGACTAGCGGGGGCCCGCACAGATACGCAGTATTTT. The encoded protein is CAWSGLAGARTDTQYF. This sequence joins TRBV30 and TRBJ2-3, with TRBD2 identical over 12 bases. This CDR3 has 16 amino acids. The J segment lost 1 base and the V segment lost 1 base, leaving 3 bases of the junction unmatched. Germline V gene lookup returns CDR1 GTSNPN and CDR2 SVGIG (reference sequence).

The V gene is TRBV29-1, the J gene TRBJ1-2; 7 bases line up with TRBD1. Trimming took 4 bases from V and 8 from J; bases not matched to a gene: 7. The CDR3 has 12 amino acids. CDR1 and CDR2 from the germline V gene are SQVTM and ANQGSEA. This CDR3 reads CSVATRTGGYTF. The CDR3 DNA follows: TGCAGCGTTGCTACCCGGACAGGAGGCTACACCTTC.

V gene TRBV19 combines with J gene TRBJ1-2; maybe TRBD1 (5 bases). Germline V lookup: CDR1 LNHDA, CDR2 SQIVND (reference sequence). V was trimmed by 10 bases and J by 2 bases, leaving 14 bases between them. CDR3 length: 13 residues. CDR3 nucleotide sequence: TGTGCCACCGCCTTGGAGGGGAACTATGGCTACACCTTC. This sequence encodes CATALEGNYGYTF.

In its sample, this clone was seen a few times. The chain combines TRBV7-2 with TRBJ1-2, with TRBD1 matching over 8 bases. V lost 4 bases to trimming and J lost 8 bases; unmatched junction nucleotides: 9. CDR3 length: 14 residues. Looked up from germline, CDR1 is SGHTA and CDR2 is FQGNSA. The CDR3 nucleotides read TGTGCCAGCAGCTGGGGACAGGTGGCGGAGGGCTACACCTTC. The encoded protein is CASSWGQVAEGYTF.

CDR3 residues: CASRLAGGKETQYF. The CDR3 bases are TGCGCCAGCAGATTAGCGGGGGGGAAAGAGACCCAGTACTTC. The chain is built from TRBV5-1 and TRBJ2-5; TRBD2 matches 11 bases. V trimming: 5 bases; J trimming: 3 bases; junction bases outside the gene matches: 3. This CDR3 contains 14 residues. Germline values: CDR1 SGHRS, CDR2 YFSETQ.

CDR3 sequence reads: CASSPAGQNTGELFF. In DNA, the CDR3 is TGTGCCAGCAGCCCAGCGGGACAGAACACCGGGGAGCTGTTTTTT. This rearrangement joins TRBV11-3 to TRBJ2-2; the D gene is possibly TRBD2 (7 bases). The V end lost 5 bases, the J end lost 1 base, and 11 bases lay between the germline ends. The CDR3 runs to 15 residues. The germline V gene has CDR1 SGHNT and CDR2 YENEEA. The full variable domain, rest sourced from reference TRBV11-3 and TRBJ2-2, is EAGVVQSPRYKIIEKKQPVAFWCNPISGHNTLYWYLQNLGQGPELLIRYENEEAVDDSQLPKDRFSAERLKGVDSTLKIQPAELGDSAVYLCASSPAGQNTGELFFGEGSRLTVL.

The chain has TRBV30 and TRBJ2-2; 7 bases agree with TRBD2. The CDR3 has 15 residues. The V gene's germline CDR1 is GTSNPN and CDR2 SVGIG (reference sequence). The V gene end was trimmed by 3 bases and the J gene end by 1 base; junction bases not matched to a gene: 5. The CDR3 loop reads CAWRSGGLNTGELFF. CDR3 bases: TGTGCCTGGAGGTCCGGGGGGTTGAACACCGGGGAGCTGTTTTTT. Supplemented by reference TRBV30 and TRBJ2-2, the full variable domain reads SQTIHQWPATLVQPVGSPLSLECTVEGTSNPNLYWYRQAAGRGLQLLFYSVGIGQISSEVPQNLSASRPQDRQFILSSKKLLLSDSGFYLCAWRSGGLNTGELFFGEGSRLTVL.

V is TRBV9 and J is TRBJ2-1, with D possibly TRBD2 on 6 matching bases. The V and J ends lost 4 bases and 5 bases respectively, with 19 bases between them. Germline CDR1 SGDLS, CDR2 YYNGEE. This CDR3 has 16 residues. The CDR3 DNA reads TGTGCCAGCAGCCGTACTGGGACTCGACCTGACAATGAGCAGTTCTTC. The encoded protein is CASSRTGTRPDNEQFF.

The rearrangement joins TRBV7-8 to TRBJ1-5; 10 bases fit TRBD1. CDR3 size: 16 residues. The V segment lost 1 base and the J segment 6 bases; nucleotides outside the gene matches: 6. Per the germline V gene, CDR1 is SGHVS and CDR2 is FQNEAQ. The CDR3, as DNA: TGTGCCAGCAGCTTAGGAGGGACAGGGGTAGGTCAGCCCCAGCATTTT. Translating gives CASSLGGTGVGQPQHF.